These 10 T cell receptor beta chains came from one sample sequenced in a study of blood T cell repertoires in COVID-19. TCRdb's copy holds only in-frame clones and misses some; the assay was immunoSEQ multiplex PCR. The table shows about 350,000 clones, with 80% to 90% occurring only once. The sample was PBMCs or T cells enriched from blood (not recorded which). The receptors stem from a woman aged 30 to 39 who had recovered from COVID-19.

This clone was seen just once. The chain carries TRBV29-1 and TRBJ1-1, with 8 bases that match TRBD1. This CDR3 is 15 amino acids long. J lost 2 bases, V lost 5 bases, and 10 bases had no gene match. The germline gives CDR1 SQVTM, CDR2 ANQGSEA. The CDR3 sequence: CSVSRYRGINTEAFF. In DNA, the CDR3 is TGCAGCGTTAGTAGGTACAGGGGGATAAACACTGAAGCTTTCTTT. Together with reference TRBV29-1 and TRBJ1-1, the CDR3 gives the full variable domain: SAVISQKPSRDICQRGTSLTIQCQVDSQVTMMFWYRQQPGQSLTLIATANQGSEATYESGFVIDKFPISRPNLTFSTLTVSNMSPEDSSIYLCSVSRYRGINTEAFFGQGTRLTVV.

The CDR3 protein is CASGAYARGYTF. CDR3 DNA sequence: TGTGCTAGTGGTGCTTACGCTCGGGGCTACACCTTC. The chain recombines TRBV12-5 with TRBJ1-2; D unclear. Between the trimmed V and J ends, which lost 5 bases and 8 bases, there was a span of 12 bases. This CDR3 region has 12 residues. Germline CDR1 and CDR2: LGHNT and FRNRAP. Looking up the rest from reference TRBV12-5 and TRBJ1-2 gives the full variable domain: DARVTQTPRHKVTEMGQEVTMRCQPILGHNTVFWYRQTMMQGLELLAYFRNRAPLDDSGMPKDRFSAEMPDATLATLKIQPSEPRDSAVYFCASGAYARGYTFGSGTRLTVV.

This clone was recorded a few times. The CDR3 region has the DNA TGTGCCAGCAGCCAGGCATTACAGGGCTACGAGCAGTACTTC. Translating gives CASSQALQGYEQYF. The chain carries TRBV4-2 and TRBJ2-7, with D perhaps matching TRBD1 (6 bases). This CDR3 comprises 14 residues. In germline, CDR1 is LGHNA, CDR2 YNFKEQ. Trimming stripped 3 bases from V and 3 bases from J, with 12 bases between.

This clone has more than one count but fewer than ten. The CDR3 DNA reads as TGTGCCAGCAGTTTCTCAGGGGGATCCACTGAAGCTTTCTTT. It translates to CASSFSGGSTEAFF. V gene TRBV27 combines with J gene TRBJ1-1; 7 bases fit TRBD1. The CDR3 is 14 residues long. V gave up 3 bases and J gave up 4 bases; unmatched junction bases: 5. Germline CDR1 and CDR2: MNHEY and SMNVEV (reference sequence).

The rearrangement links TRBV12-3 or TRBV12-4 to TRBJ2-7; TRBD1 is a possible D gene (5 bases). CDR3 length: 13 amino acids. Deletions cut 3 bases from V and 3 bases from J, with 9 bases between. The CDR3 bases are TGTGCCAGCAGTTTCGGACACCTCTACGAGCAGTACTTC. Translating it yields CASSFGHLYEQYF.

CDR3 loop: CASSPGTGDYGYTF. The CDR3 DNA follows: TGTGCCAGCAGCCCCGGGACAGGGGACTATGGCTACACCTTC. V gene TRBV3-1 (or the pseudogene TRBV3-2) combines with J gene TRBJ1-2; 10 bases are shared with TRBD1. The CDR3 covers 14 residues. From germline, CDR1 is LGHDT and CDR2 YNNKEL (reference sequence). The trim removed 4 bases at V and 3 bases at J, leaving 2 bases unmatched.

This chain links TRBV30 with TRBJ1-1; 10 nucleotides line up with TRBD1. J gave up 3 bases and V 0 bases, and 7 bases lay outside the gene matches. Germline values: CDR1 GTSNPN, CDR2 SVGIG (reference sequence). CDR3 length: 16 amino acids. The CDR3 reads CAWSVSWTGGYTEAFF. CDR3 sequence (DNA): TGTGCCTGGAGTGTATCTTGGACAGGGGGTTACACTGAAGCTTTCTTT. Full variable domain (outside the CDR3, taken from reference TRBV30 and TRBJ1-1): SQTIHQWPATLVQPVGSPLSLECTVEGTSNPNLYWYRQAAGRGLQLLFYSVGIGQISSEVPQNLSASRPQDRQFILSSKKLLLSDSGFYLCAWSVSWTGGYTEAFFGQGTRLTVV.

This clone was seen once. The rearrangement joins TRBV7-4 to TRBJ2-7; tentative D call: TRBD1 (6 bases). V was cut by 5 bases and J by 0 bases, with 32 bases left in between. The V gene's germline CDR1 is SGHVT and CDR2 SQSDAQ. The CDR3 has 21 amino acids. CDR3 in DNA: TGTGCCAGCAGCCTATCCATGGCGAGAAGGGGTTTGGGGGCTAACTCCTACGAGCAGTACTTC. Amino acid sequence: CASSLSMARRGLGANSYEQYF.

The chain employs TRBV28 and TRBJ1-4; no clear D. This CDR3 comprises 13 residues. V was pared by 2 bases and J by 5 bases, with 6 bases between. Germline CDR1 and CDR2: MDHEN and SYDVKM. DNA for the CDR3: TGTGCCAGCAGTTTAGGCTTGAATGAAAAACTGTTTTTT. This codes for CASSLGLNEKLFF. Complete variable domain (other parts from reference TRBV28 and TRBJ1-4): DVKVTQSSRYLVKRTGEKVFLECVQDMDHENMFWYRQDPGLGLRLIYFSYDVKMKEKGDIPEGYSVSREKKERFSLILESASTNQTSMYLCASSLGLNEKLFFGSGTQLSVL.

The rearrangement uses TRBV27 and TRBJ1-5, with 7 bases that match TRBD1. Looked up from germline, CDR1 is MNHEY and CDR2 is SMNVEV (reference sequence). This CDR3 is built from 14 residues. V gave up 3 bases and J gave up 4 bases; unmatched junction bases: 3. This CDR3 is CASSFQTGNQPQHF. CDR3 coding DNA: TGTGCCAGCAGTTTCCAGACAGGGAATCAGCCCCAGCATTTT.